This record concerns one TCR beta chain sequence. The length of the CDR3 is 16 residues. Trimming cost V 5 bases and J 8 bases; bases outside gene matches: 12. Germline CDR1 SGHTA, CDR2 FQGNSA. This entry belongs to a study of cytomegalovirus exposure and HLA in healthy donors. For the study at large: Among fewer than 500 genotyped donors, around 81% fell in the Caucasian-associated ancestry cluster.

Among the donors, all were healthy bone marrow donors. Nominally healthy donors were sampled, though unrecorded immune exposures were likely. This PCR relied on a set of 60 Vbeta primers and 13 Jbeta primers. The repertoire was sequenced with immunoSEQ multiplex PCR; TCRdb's copy has only in-frame clones and lacks some. The sample holds 150,000 to 200,000 clones, almost 80% seen once. This TCR derives from a male donor in good health and CMV-seronegative. The chain recombines TRBV7-2 with TRBJ2-1; 10 bases match TRBD1. Sequencing input: PBMCs. CDR3 sequence reads: CASSTQGQGRWDEQFF. CDR3 nucleotides: TGTGCCAGCAGCACCCAGGGACAGGGGAGGTGGGATGAGCAGTTCTTC.